In its sample, the clone carrying this TCR beta chain was seen a few times. The entry originates in a study of technical replicates of blood from several donors. Sequencing used immunoSEQ multiplex PCR; TCRdb keeps in-frame clones, though not all of them. The table lists roughly 62,000 clones, 89% of them singletons. CDR1 is GTSNPN and CDR2 is SVGIG in the germline V gene (reference sequence). The CDR3 spans 12 residues. Trimming took 0 bases from V and 9 from J; bases not matched to a gene: 3. The sample comprised PBMCs. The receptor's source is a human donor in good health. Some clones in this sample may be carry-over from other donors' samples. The genes are TRBV30 and TRBJ1-1; 8 positions agree with TRBD1. The CDR3 loop reads CAWSVPGGKAFF. The DNA of the CDR3 is TGTGCCTGGAGTGTACCAGGGGGCAAAGCTTTCTTT.